This T cell receptor (beta chain) was sequenced during a study of PD-1 blockade in classical Hodgkin lymphoma. To note about this clone: What it recognizes is unknown.

This CDR3 spans 12 amino acids. The ends lost 5 bases at V and 8 bases at J; junction bases unmatched: 5. CDR1 SNHLY and CDR2 FYNNEI come from the germline V gene. Assay: immunoSEQ multiplex PCR; the TCRdb copy retains only in-frame clones and omits some. Here the sample spans tens of thousands of clones, just over 90% being singletons. Overall study results and limits: Similar baseline diversity was found in complete responders and newly diagnosed patients.

The time point here: cycle 4 day 1 (C4D1), after five to seven weeks of nivolumab. Patients all relapsed after autologous stem cell transplantation, and there was variation in brentuximab vedotin exposure. The source was peripheral blood mononuclear cells (PBMCs), collected before the fourth cycle of nivolumab. The chain links TRBV2 to TRBJ1-1; 7 nucleotides match TRBD1. The TCR was taken from a human donor with classical Hodgkin lymphoma. The CDR3 nucleotides are TGTGCCAGCAGTCCGGGACAGAGGGAAGCTTTCTTT. Amino acids: CASSPGQREAFF.